The clone carrying this T cell receptor (beta chain) was seen only a few times. The germline V gene has CDR1 DFQATT and CDR2 SNEGSKA (reference sequence). The CDR3 spans 15 residues. RNA transcripts provided the source from which TCR beta CDR3 regions were amplified. HTBI primers were used for first-round RT-PCR of the TCR CDR3. TCRdb independently ran MiXCR on the multiplex PCR reads; one entry per CDR3 protein. The repertoire holds around 290,000 distinct CDR3 sequences, more than 15% seen once, with 55% to 60% in the top ten. This sample is part of a study of T cells in Graves' hyperthyroidism and ophthalmopathy.

The sample consisted of blood. The rearrangement links TRBV20-1 to TRBJ1-6, with D maybe TRBD1 (6 bases). This receptor was identified in a woman aged 55-70 years with Graves' ophthalmopathy. The CDR3 coding sequence is TGCAGCGAATCACGATCGGGGGCGCGAAATTCACCCCTCCACTTT. It is translated as CSESRSGARNSPLHF.